The subject of this entry is one T cell receptor beta chain. This sample was included in a study of blood T cell repertoires in COVID-19. This CDR3 has 16 amino acids. Germline CDR1 is SGHNT and CDR2 is YYREEE (reference sequence). V lost 4 bases and J lost 5; bases outside the gene matches: 10. Only in-frame clones appear in the TCRdb table, and some are missing; sequencing was by immunoSEQ multiplex PCR. The sample yields 130,000 or so clones, 88% seen once. The J gene is TRBJ2-5, the V gene TRBV5-4, with TRBD2 matching over 11 bases. This receptor was identified in a man aged 60-69 years with active or convalescent COVID-19. The source material was peripheral blood. CDR3 nucleotides: TGTGCCAGCAGCCAGTTAGCGGGAGGGGGTCAGGAGACCCAGTACTTC. Protein: CASSQLAGGGQETQYF.